The clone carrying this T cell receptor beta chain has a handful of counts. Its specificity is unknown. The data were taken from a study of T cells in Graves' hyperthyroidism and ophthalmopathy. Regarding the study as a whole: Among clonotypes expanded in thyroid above 0.001, most were also found in blood.

From RNA transcripts, TCR beta CDR3 regions were amplified. HTBI primers were used for first-round RT-PCR of the TCR CDR3. Each CDR3 protein is one row after TCRdb ran MiXCR on the multiplex PCR reads. The sample has over 500,000 distinct CDR3 sequences, more than 15% seen once. The germline gives CDR1 MDHEN, CDR2 SYDVKM. CDR3 length: 15 residues. Trimming took 7 bases from V and 1 from J, leaving 17 bases between them. Sequencing was performed on blood. The TCR sequence derives from a woman between 18 and 29 years old with Graves' ophthalmopathy. The V call is TRBV28, the J call TRBJ2-7; tentatively, D is TRBD1 or TRBD2 (5 bases each). In DNA form, the CDR3 reads TGTGCCAGCAACCCCGGGGCAGGCCGTTCCTACGAGCAGTACTTC. Translating it yields CASNPGAGRSYEQYF.